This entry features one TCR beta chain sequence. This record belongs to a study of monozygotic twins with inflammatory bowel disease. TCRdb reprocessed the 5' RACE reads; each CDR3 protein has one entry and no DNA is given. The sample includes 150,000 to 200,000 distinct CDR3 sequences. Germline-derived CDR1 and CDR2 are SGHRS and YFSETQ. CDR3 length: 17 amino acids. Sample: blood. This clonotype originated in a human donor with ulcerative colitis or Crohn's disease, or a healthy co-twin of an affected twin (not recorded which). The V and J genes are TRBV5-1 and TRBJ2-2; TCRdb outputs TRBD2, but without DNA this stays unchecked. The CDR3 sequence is CASSLVFGEHNAGELFF.